What follows are 14 T cell receptor beta chains derived from one specimen sequenced in a study of T cells after yellow fever vaccination. TCRdb called the 5' RACE reads again in MiXCR, with one record for every CDR3 protein. The sample records nearly 550,000 distinct CDR3 sequences, about 19% being singletons. Sample: PBMCs, taken 15 days after the yellow fever booster vaccination. All receptors derive from a young man who received the YFV17D yellow fever vaccine.

This chain links TRBV7-2 with TRBJ2-2, with no clear D. From germline, CDR1 is SGHTA and CDR2 FQGNSA. V lost 4 bases and J 5 bases, leaving 8 bases between the germline ends. The CDR3 runs 13 residues. CDR3 sequence (DNA): TGTGCCAGCAGCTCCTACCGTACCGGGGAGCTGTTTTTT. Amino acids: CASSSYRTGELFF.

V and J are TRBV6-5 and TRBJ1-5; D unclear. This CDR3 comprises 12 residues. CDR1 is MNHEY and CDR2 is SVGAGI in the germline V gene. The ends were cut back, 5 bases at V and 8 bases at J, with 10 bases in the middle. CDR3 amino acids: CASSHHREPQHF. The CDR3 nucleotides read TGTGCCAGCAGTCACCACCGGGAGCCCCAGCATTTT.

V usage is TRBV5-1 and J usage is TRBJ1-4; a possible D gene is TRBD1 (5 bases). Germline-derived CDR1 and CDR2 are SGHRS and YFSETQ. CDR3 length: 17 residues. V lost 5 bases, J lost 3 bases, and 20 bases lay in between. DNA of the CDR3: TGCGCCAGCAGGAGAGGGCAGGGAATTATACCTAATGAAAAACTGTTTTTT. Protein: CASRRGQGIIPNEKLFF.

The rearrangement joins TRBV2 to TRBJ2-7, with D possibly matching TRBD2 (6 bases). V was trimmed by 6 bases and J by 7 bases, leaving 22 bases between them. Germline values: CDR1 SNHLY, CDR2 FYNNEI. This CDR3 is 15 amino acids long. CDR3 residues: CASRSSGTFLIEQYF. Written as DNA, the CDR3 is TGTGCCAGCAGGTCATCCGGGACTTTCCTGATAGAGCAGTACTTC. Filled out from reference TRBV2 and TRBJ2-7, the complete variable domain reads EPEVTQTPSHQVTQMGQEVILRCVPISNHLYFYWYRQILGQKVEFLVSFYNNEISEKSEIFDDQFSVERPDGSNFTLKIRSTKLEDSAMYFCASRSSGTFLIEQYFGPGTRLTVT.

In its sample, this clonotype was seen once. This sequence joins TRBV29-1 and TRBJ2-1; 7 bases match TRBD2. Germline CDR1 SQVTM, CDR2 ANQGSEA. After removal of 7 bases from V and 4 bases from J, the junction contained 13 bases not matched to a gene. The CDR3 spans 15 residues. CDR3 sequence reads: CSAPEDGREYNEQFF. The CDR3 coding sequence is TGCAGCGCCCCGGAGGATGGGAGGGAATACAATGAGCAGTTCTTC.

This chain joins TRBV6-2 or TRBV6-3 and TRBJ2-2; 7 bases are a match to TRBD1. Losses at the gene ends were 4 bases for V and 0 bases for J; bases not matched to a gene: 2. The CDR3 covers 15 residues. From germline, CDR1 is MNHEY and CDR2 SVGEGT. The CDR3, as DNA: TGTGCCAGCAGTTTCGGGACAGCGAACACCGGGGAGCTGTTTTTT. Translated, it gives CASSFGTANTGELFF.

This clonotype has just a few counts. The V and J genes are TRBV20-1 and TRBJ2-3; the D call may be TRBD1 or TRBD2 (5 bases each). The CDR3 has 15 amino acids. The germline V gene encodes CDR1 DFQATT and CDR2 SNEGSKA (reference sequence). The ends were cut back, 0 bases at V and 6 bases at J, with 16 bases in the middle. This CDR3 is CSARDARGARDTQYF. The DNA for the CDR3 is TGCAGTGCTAGAGATGCTCGAGGGGCCCGGGATACGCAGTATTTT.

This clonotype appeared a few times. The chain couples TRBV28 to TRBJ2-3; D may be TRBD2 (6 bases). The germline V and J ends were trimmed by 8 bases and 3 bases, with 12 bases remaining between them. From germline, CDR1 is MDHEN and CDR2 SYDVKM. The CDR3 runs 13 residues. The CDR3 loop reads CASGVAGTDTQYF. The CDR3 DNA follows: TGTGCCAGCGGGGTTGCGGGAACAGATACGCAGTATTTT. The full variable domain, in which reference TRBV28 and TRBJ2-3 provide the parts outside the CDR3, is DVKVTQSSRYLVKRTGEKVFLECVQDMDHENMFWYRQDPGLGLRLIYFSYDVKMKEKGDIPEGYSVSREKKERFSLILESASTNQTSMYLCASGVAGTDTQYFGPGTRLTVL.

The chain uses TRBV5-1 and TRBJ2-7, with TRBD1 as a possible D gene (6 bases). CDR3 length equals 13 residues. CDR1 is SGHRS and CDR2 is YFSETQ in the germline V gene. Trimming removed 4 bases at V and 2 bases at J, with 10 bases between. CDR3: CASSDRTAYEQYF. CDR3 nucleotide sequence: TGCGCCAGCAGCGACAGGACAGCCTACGAGCAGTACTTC.

This clonotype was found a few times. J is TRBJ2-7 and V is TRBV20-1; 8 nucleotides match TRBD2. The CDR3 contains 14 residues. The J segment lost 2 bases and the V segment lost 3 bases, leaving 6 bases of the junction unmatched. Germline V gene data show CDR1 as DFQATT and CDR2 as SNEGSKA (reference sequence). The DNA for the CDR3 is TGCAGTGCTAGTGTACGGGAGGGCCCCTACGAGCAGTACTTC. It yields the protein CSASVREGPYEQYF.

This clonotype was found a few times. The chain joins TRBV28 to TRBJ1-2, with D unclear. Germline loops: CDR1 MDHEN, CDR2 SYDVKM. V lost 7 bases and J lost 6, with 15 bases in between. CDR3 length: 13 amino acids. In nucleotides, the CDR3 is TGTGCCAGCACCCTCAGAGAGAAACATGGCTACACCTTC. Protein: CASTLREKHGYTF.

This clonotype was seen at least ten times. The chain has TRBV4-3 and TRBJ2-3; D is perhaps TRBD1 (6 bases). The length of the CDR3 is 14 residues. Trimming cost V 4 bases and J 0 bases, with 8 bases left between them. Germline V lookup: CDR1 LGHNA, CDR2 YSLEER. The DNA for the CDR3 is TGCGCCAGCAGCCCCGGACAGAGCACAGATACGCAGTATTTT. Encoded protein: CASSPGQSTDTQYF.

The genes are TRBV30 and TRBJ2-6; D not certain. Trimming left V 0 bases short and J 1 base short, with 13 bases between. Germline V gene lookup returns CDR1 GTSNPN and CDR2 SVGIG (reference sequence). The CDR3 consists of 17 residues. The CDR3 reads CAWSVPISGSGANVLTF. The CDR3 bases are TGTGCCTGGAGTGTACCTATTTCTGGGTCTGGGGCCAACGTCCTGACTTTC.

In DNA, the CDR3 is TGTGCCAGCAGTGTCCTAGCGGGAGAGACCCAGTACTTC. Amino acid sequence: CASSVLAGETQYF. The V and J genes are TRBV25-1 and TRBJ2-5; TRBD2 matches 8 bases. The CDR3 runs to 13 residues. The germline V gene has CDR1 MGHDK and CDR2 SYGVNS. The V segment lost 4 bases and the J segment 4 bases; nucleotides outside the gene matches: 2.